What follows are 30 T cell receptor beta chains derived from one specimen sequenced in a study of T cell responses to AZD1222 COVID-19 vaccine. Here immunoSEQ multiplex PCR was the method, and the copy in TCRdb shows in-frame clones only, minus some. The sample yields over 80,000 clones, 75% to 90% seen once. The source was peripheral blood, collected on day 0 of AZD1222 vaccination. Receptor source: an adult in good health.

The chain joins TRBV7-9 to TRBJ2-5; D is possibly TRBD2 (6 bases). V lost 8 bases, J lost 2 bases, and 9 bases lay in between. Germline V gives CDR1 SEHNR, CDR2 FQNEAQ (reference sequence). The CDR3 has 12 amino acids. This chain's CDR3 is CASGTLQETQYF. In nucleotides, the CDR3 is TGTGCCAGCGGGACTTTACAAGAGACCCAGTACTTC.

The chain recombines TRBV27 with TRBJ1-6; no reliable D call. V lost 3 bases and J lost 5, with 26 bases in between. Germline V lookup: CDR1 MNHEY, CDR2 SMNVEV (reference sequence). The CDR3 length is 20 residues. The DNA of the CDR3 is TGTGCCAGCAGTTTGTACCCAGCCTATCCGGGTGACGCGGATAATTCACCCCTCCACTTT. Protein product: CASSLYPAYPGDADNSPLHF.

This clone was recorded only once. The genes are TRBV18 and TRBJ1-1; the match to TRBD1 covers 11 bases. The CDR3 covers 16 residues. V lost 5 bases, J lost 4 bases, and 9 bases stayed unmatched. CDR1 is KGHSH and CDR2 is LQKENI in the germline V gene. This CDR3 is CASSSKDRGRGTEAFF. In DNA form, the CDR3 reads TGTGCCAGCTCATCAAAGGACAGGGGGCGAGGCACTGAAGCTTTCTTT.

The rearrangement links TRBV19 to TRBJ1-1, with D unresolved. Deletions cut 5 bases from V and 1 base from J, with 8 bases between. Germline CDR1 and CDR2: LNHDA and SQIVND (reference sequence). CDR3 length equals 13 residues. CDR3 coding DNA: TGTGCCAGTAGTCGAGGTGCGAACACTGAAGCTTTCTTT. Residues: CASSRGANTEAFF.

The chain recombines TRBV7-2 with TRBJ1-2, with D uncertain. In germline, CDR1 is SGHTA, CDR2 FQGNSA. Trimming left V 1 base short and J 0 bases short, with 6 bases between. The CDR3 is 14 residues long. Here the CDR3 reads CASSLVKANYGYTF. In DNA, the CDR3 is TGTGCCAGCAGCTTAGTTAAAGCTAACTATGGCTACACCTTC. The variable domain in full, completed from reference TRBV7-2 and TRBJ1-2, reads GAGVSQSPSNKVTEKGKDVELRCDPISGHTALYWYRQSLGQGLEFLIYFQGNSAPDKSGLPSDRFSAERTGGSVSTLTIQRTQQEDSAVYLCASSLVKANYGYTFGSGTRLTVV.

The CDR3 sequence is CASSIGRHRAFF. The CDR3 region has the DNA TGTGCCAGTAGTATAGGTCGTCACCGAGCTTTCTTT. The J gene is TRBJ1-1, the V gene TRBV19; no clear D. Germline CDR1 LNHDA, CDR2 SQIVND (reference sequence). V lost 1 base, J lost 10 bases, and 10 bases lay in between. The CDR3 loop spans 12 amino acids.

The chain carries TRBV27 and TRBJ2-1; 7 bases match TRBD2. CDR1 MNHEY and CDR2 SMNVEV come from the germline V gene (reference sequence). J was trimmed by 7 bases and V by 8 bases; bases with no gene match: 14. The CDR3 has 15 amino acids. CDR3 in DNA: TGTGCCAGCGGACGGACTAGATCGGTTGTTAATGAGCAGTTCTTC. Translation: CASGRTRSVVNEQFF.

The V gene is TRBV24-1, the J gene TRBJ2-4, with D unclear. The germline V and J ends were trimmed by 6 bases and 3 bases, with 8 bases remaining between them. The CDR3 consists of 13 residues. Germline CDR1 reads KGHDR; CDR2 reads SFDVKD. DNA of the CDR3: TGTGCCACCAGTCCAGAGAGCAAAAACATTCAGTACTTC. Its protein product is CATSPESKNIQYF.

This chain uses TRBV28 with TRBJ2-2, with TRBD1 matching over 9 bases. The V and J ends lost 7 bases and 2 bases, in that order; junction bases with no gene match: 8. CDR3 length: 16 residues. Germline V lookup: CDR1 MDHEN, CDR2 SYDVKM. The CDR3 reads CASTSTGQGNTGELFF. DNA of the CDR3: TGTGCCAGCACCTCAACGGGACAGGGCAACACCGGGGAGCTGTTTTTT. The entire variable domain, with the rest obtained from reference TRBV28 and TRBJ2-2, is as follows: DVKVTQSSRYLVKRTGEKVFLECVQDMDHENMFWYRQDPGLGLRLIYFSYDVKMKEKGDIPEGYSVSREKKERFSLILESASTNQTSMYLCASTSTGQGNTGELFFGEGSRLTVL.

The chain employs TRBV15 and TRBJ2-1, with D possibly TRBD1 on 5 matching bases. Germline V gene data show CDR1 as LNHNV and CDR2 as YYDKDF (reference sequence). Trimming took off 3 bases at V and 2 bases at J, with 20 bases between the two ends. The CDR3 is 18 amino acids. CDR3 region: CATSSDSLRGLTYNEQFF. The CDR3 DNA sequence: TGTGCCACCAGCAGCGACTCCCTTAGGGGCCTTACCTACAATGAGCAGTTCTTC.

The chain joins TRBV28 to TRBJ1-6; D call uncertain. With 6 bases removed from V and 14 bases from J, the gap between germline ends came to 20 bases. CDR1 and CDR2 from the germline V gene are MDHEN and SYDVKM. There are 14 residues in the CDR3. The CDR3 DNA is TGTGCCAGCAGCTCCGGAGCCTTACTGGTCGCCCTCCACTTT. Encoded protein: CASSSGALLVALHF.

This chain connects TRBV19 to TRBJ1-6; 8 bases match TRBD1. The trim removed 6 bases at V and 6 bases at J, leaving 10 bases unmatched. Germline V gene sequence: CDR1 LNHDA, CDR2 SQIVND (reference sequence). The CDR3 has 16 amino acids. The CDR3 protein is CASSATSDRGNSPLHF. The CDR3 DNA reads as TGTGCCAGTAGCGCCACCTCCGACAGGGGTAATTCACCCCTCCACTTT.

The chain joins TRBV6-5 to TRBJ2-1; 8 nucleotides align to TRBD2. The CDR3 loop spans 15 amino acids. The V and J ends lost 5 bases and 1 base, in that order; junction bases with no gene match: 4. In germline, CDR1 is MNHEY, CDR2 SVGAGI. DNA for the CDR3: TGTGCCAGCAGTCCCACTAGCGGATCCTACAATGAGCAGTTCTTC. It codes for CASSPTSGSYNEQFF.

The genes are TRBV11-2 and TRBJ1-4; D call uncertain. This CDR3 spans 14 amino acids. V lost 5 bases to trimming and J lost 2 bases, with 9 bases between them. Looked up from germline, CDR1 is SGHAT and CDR2 is FQNNGV. This CDR3 reads CASSPELTNEKLFF. CDR3 in DNA: TGTGCCAGCAGCCCTGAATTGACTAATGAAAAACTGTTTTTT.

V and J are TRBV19 and TRBJ2-1, with TRBD2 as a possible D gene (5 bases). CDR1 is LNHDA, CDR2 SQIVND, per germline (reference sequence). This CDR3 comprises 11 residues. The V end was cut by 4 bases, the J end by 16 bases, with 14 bases between. CDR3 DNA sequence: TGTGCCAGTAGTAGGACGGGAAGACAATTCTTC. This codes for CASSRTGRQFF.

As to this clone: Its ends do not fully match the called genes, so a read error is possible. The chain has TRBV19 and TRBJ1-2; D uncertain. The CDR3 runs to 12 residues. The V gene's germline CDR1 is LNHDA and CDR2 SQIVND (reference sequence). CDR3 DNA sequence: TGTACCAGTAGTATAGTCGAGGGTGGCTACACCTTC. Protein: CTSSIVEGGYTF.

This chain connects TRBV28 to TRBJ2-5; TRBD2 aligns across 9 bases. Germline assignment: CDR1 MDHEN and CDR2 SYDVKM. J lost 4 bases, V lost 6 bases, and 6 bases had no gene match. This CDR3 has 14 amino acids. The CDR3, as DNA: TGTGCCAGCAGCCCTAGCGGGGCGGGAGAGACCCAGTACTTC. Protein: CASSPSGAGETQYF.

This sequence joins TRBV28 and TRBJ1-1; D gene ambiguous. V was trimmed by 6 bases and J by 1 base, leaving 6 bases between them. This CDR3 has 12 residues. CDR1 and CDR2 from the germline V gene are MDHEN and SYDVKM. The chain's CDR3 is CASRDANTEAFF. CDR3 DNA: TGTGCCAGCAGAGACGCGAACACTGAAGCTTTCTTT.

The chain uses TRBV6-2 or TRBV6-3 and TRBJ2-3; possibly TRBD2 for D (6 bases). This CDR3 contains 16 residues. V lost 0 bases, J lost 0 bases, and 10 bases lay in between. Germline V gene sequence: CDR1 MNHEY, CDR2 SVGEGT. The CDR3 loop is CASSYSGRLSTDTQYF. For the CDR3, the DNA is TGTGCCAGCAGTTACTCGGGGAGGTTGAGCACAGATACGCAGTATTTT.

This clone showed up just once. The chain has TRBV6-2 or TRBV6-3 and TRBJ2-1, with D perhaps being TRBD1 or TRBD2 (5 bases each). The CDR3 is 14 amino acids. Germline V gene data show CDR1 as MNHEY and CDR2 as SVGEGT. The V and J ends lost 5 bases and 9 bases respectively, with 17 bases between them. Written as DNA, the CDR3 is TGTGCCAGCAGTCAACCCGGGACGCCGAGTGAGCAGTTCTTC. Translated, it gives CASSQPGTPSEQFF.

V gene TRBV6-5 combines with J gene TRBJ1-1; 7 nucleotides line up with TRBD1. Trimming removed 2 bases from V and 0 bases from J; junction bases left unmatched: 6. CDR1 MNHEY and CDR2 SVGAGI come from the germline V gene. The CDR3 extends over 16 amino acids. The CDR3 DNA is TGTGCCAGCAGTTACCCCGGGACAGCGATGAACACTGAAGCTTTCTTT. Its protein product is CASSYPGTAMNTEAFF.

This chain links TRBV19 with TRBJ2-1; a possible D gene is TRBD2 (6 bases). Germline V CDR1 and CDR2: LNHDA, SQIVND (reference sequence). The CDR3 has 16 amino acids. Trimming took 10 bases from V and 7 from J, leaving 26 bases between them. CDR3 nucleotide sequence: TGTGCCACACAGGTAGTCAGACTAGTTGGTGGGAATGAGCAGTTCTTC. Protein product: CATQVVRLVGGNEQFF.

The chain couples TRBV5-5 to TRBJ1-4; TRBD1 matches at 9 bases. The CDR3 extends over 15 amino acids. V lost 4 bases to trimming and J lost 5 bases; unmatched junction nucleotides: 6. Germline V CDR1 and CDR2: SGHKS, YYEKEE (reference sequence). CDR3 region: CASSRQGTGNEKLFF. The CDR3 nucleotides are TGTGCCAGCAGCCGCCAGGGGACAGGGAATGAAAAACTGTTTTTT. The full variable domain, completed using reference TRBV5-5 and TRBJ1-4, is DAGVTQSPTHLIKTRGQQVTLRCSPISGHKSVSWYQQVLGQGPQFIFQYYEKEERGRGNFPDRFSARQFPNYSSELNVNALLLGDSALYLCASSRQGTGNEKLFFGSGTQLSVL.

The rearrangement links TRBV15 to TRBJ2-3; TRBD1 matches 9 bases. CDR1 and CDR2 from the germline V gene are LNHNV and YYDKDF (reference sequence). The CDR3 is 15 amino acids. V gave up 1 base and J gave up 5 bases; unmatched junction bases: 4. The CDR3 loop reads CATSRGTGGRDTQYF. The CDR3 nucleotides are TGTGCCACCAGCAGAGGTACAGGGGGCAGAGATACGCAGTATTTT.

This chain joins TRBV27 and TRBJ2-3; 11 nucleotides agree with TRBD2. CDR3 size: 15 residues. Trimming removed 3 bases from V and 5 bases from J; junction bases left unmatched: 4. Germline loops: CDR1 MNHEY, CDR2 SMNVEV (reference sequence). CDR3 sequence: CASSFVAGGQDTQYF. CDR3 sequence (DNA): TGTGCCAGCAGTTTCGTAGCGGGAGGGCAAGATACGCAGTATTTT.

This chain connects TRBV19 to TRBJ2-2; possibly TRBD1 for D (6 bases). Trimming cost V 7 bases and J 0 bases, with 9 bases left between them. This CDR3 is 14 amino acids long. CDR1 is LNHDA, CDR2 SQIVND, per germline (reference sequence). The CDR3 loop reads CASTNRANTGELFF. The CDR3 DNA reads TGTGCCAGTACGAACAGGGCGAACACCGGGGAGCTGTTTTTT.

V and J are TRBV29-1 and TRBJ1-2; 9 nucleotides align to TRBD1. In germline, CDR1 is SQVTM, CDR2 ANQGSEA. The CDR3 spans 12 residues. Written as DNA, the CDR3 is TGCAGTGTGGACAGGGGCGCCTATGGCTACACCTTC. Its translation is CSVDRGAYGYTF.

The J gene is TRBJ1-1, the V gene TRBV19, with D unclear. Germline V gene sequence: CDR1 LNHDA, CDR2 SQIVND (reference sequence). The ends were cut back, 4 bases at V and 8 bases at J, with 14 bases in the middle. The length of the CDR3 is 13 residues. CDR3 DNA: TGTGCCAGTAGTAAAGCGTTCGACTTGGAAGCTTTCTTT. Its translation is CASSKAFDLEAFF.

V and J are TRBV28 and TRBJ1-2; possible D gene TRBD1, 5 bases. The V gene's germline CDR1 is MDHEN and CDR2 SYDVKM. The CDR3 spans 14 residues. Trimming pared 6 bases from V and 0 bases from J, leaving 11 bases between. CDR3 sequence reads: CASRQRTPNYGYTF. Written as DNA, the CDR3 is TGTGCCAGCAGACAACGGACACCTAACTATGGCTACACCTTC.

V gene TRBV6-1 combines with J gene TRBJ2-2; no definite D call. Trimming cost V 4 bases and J 4 bases, with 16 bases left between them. Per germline, CDR1 MNHNS and CDR2 SASEGT. CDR3 length: 16 residues. CDR3: CASSGSLPRITGELFF. The CDR3 DNA reads as TGTGCCAGCAGTGGAAGTTTACCACGAATCACCGGGGAGCTGTTTTTT.